These T cell receptor beta chains were read from a single sample in a study of shared clonotypes between healthy human individuals. Generated by immunoSEQ multiplex PCR, the TCRdb table keeps only in-frame clones and is missing some. The table has 2 million to 2.5 million clones, about 95% seen once. Sequenced material: naive CD8+ T cells sorted from blood. The receptors shown here come from a man in his late teens or twenties in good health. The CDR3 runs from the conserved cysteine through the conserved F or W. A D gene is named only where the DNA matches it firmly. Size values are once, few and many counts, or a class for expanded clones, and some rows have none.

j_call v_call clone_size d_call cdr3_nt cdr3_aa
TRBJ1-1 TRBV5-6 . TRBD1 TGTGCCAGCAGGGTGGCACAGGGGTTGCCCACTGAAGCTTTCTTT CASRVAQGLPTEAFF
TRBJ2-7 TRBV7-9 . TRBD2 TGTGCCAGCAGCTACTCTAGCGGGTCCCACGAGCAGTACTTC CASSYSSGSHEQYF
TRBJ2-3 TRBV27 . TRBD1 TGTGCCAGCAGTTTGGTGGGACAGGGCACAGATACGCAGTATTTT CASSLVGQGTDTQYF
TRBJ2-2 TRBV4-1 . TRBD2 TGCGCCAGCAGCCACTTAGCGGGAGGGCCCCGGGAGCTGTTTTTT CASSHLAGGPRELFF
TRBJ1-2 TRBV27 . TRBD1 TGTGCCAGCAGCCCGACAGGGACGAGCGGCTACACCTTC CASSPTGTSGYTF
TRBJ2-7 TRBV29-1 . . TGCAGCGTGACCCGAGCCTACGAGCAGTACTTC CSVTRAYEQYF
TRBJ1-1 TRBV18 . TRBD1 TGTGCCAGCTCACCACTTACAGGGGATCTGAACACTGAAGCTTTCTTT CASSPLTGDLNTEAFF
TRBJ2-1 TRBV28 . . TGTGCCAGCAGTTTAACGGACAGAAGCTACAATGAGCAGTTCTTC CASSLTDRSYNEQFF
TRBJ2-1 TRBV4-1 . TRBD2 TGCGCCAGCAGCCCAAGACTAGCGCAGGTTGAGCAGTTCTTC CASSPRLAQVEQFF
TRBJ1-5 TRBV6-5 . TRBD1 TGTGCCAGCAGACACAGGGGCCAGCCCCAGCATTTT CASRHRGQPQHF
TRBJ2-5 TRBV6-5 . TRBD2 TGTGCCAGCAGTTCCGCTTGGACTAGCGGGGGAGAGACCCAGTACTTC CASSSAWTSGGETQYF
TRBJ2-2 TRBV29-1 . . TGCAGCGTTGAGTCAGGGACGAACACCGGGGAGCTGTTTTTT CSVESGTNTGELFF
TRBJ2-7 TRBV7-6 . TRBD2 TGTGCCAGCAGCTTAGTTAGAGGCGGCGGGAGTTACGACGAGCAGTACTTC CASSLVRGGGSYDEQYF
TRBJ2-7 TRBV9 . . TGTGCCAGCGGAGTAGGGGGGACCTACGAGCAGTACTTC CASGVGGTYEQYF
TRBJ2-7 TRBV7-9 . . TGTGCCAGCAGCCCAGACAACTCCTACGAGCAGTACTTC CASSPDNSYEQYF
TRBJ2-7 TRBV5-6 . . TGTGCCAGCAGCCCCACTGGGGGAGGCTACGAGCAGTACTTC CASSPTGGGYEQYF
TRBJ1-2 TRBV27 once . TGTGCCAGCAGTTTAACACCCGAAACAGGTTTCGCCTATGGCTACACCTTC CASSLTPETGFAYGYTF
TRBJ1-1 TRBV5-1 . . TGCGCCAGCAGCTTGAGTGGCACTGAAGCTTTCTTT CASSLSGTEAFF
TRBJ2-1 TRBV6-5 . . TGTGCCAGCAGTTCTGGGGCCTCCTACAATGAGCAGTTCTTC CASSSGASYNEQFF
TRBJ2-1 TRBV6-6 . . TGTGCCAGCAGTTCCAGGGCTGTTTACAATGAGCAGTTCTTC CASSSRAVYNEQFF
TRBJ1-1 TRBV6-6 . . TGTGCCAGCAGTAAACTACAGGGGAACACTGAAGCTTTCTTT CASSKLQGNTEAFF
TRBJ2-1 TRBV11-3 . TRBD2 TGTGCCAGCAGCCGTTATGAAGCGGGGGACAATGAGCAGTTCTTC CASSRYEAGDNEQFF
TRBJ2-7 TRBV4-1 . TRBD2 TGCGCCAGCAGCCAGACTAGCGGGGGCTCCTACGAGCAGTACTTC CASSQTSGGSYEQYF
TRBJ2-1 TRBV5-1 . TRBD2 TGCGCCAGCAGCTTGGGCGGGAGAGGCTACAATGAGCAGTTCTTC CASSLGGRGYNEQFF
TRBJ2-7 TRBV7-8 . . TGTGCCAGCAGCTTAGCGAGCCAGGTGGACGAGCAGTACTTC CASSLASQVDEQYF
TRBJ1-6 TRBV7-9 . TRBD1 TGTGCCAGCAGCTTAGGTGGGACAGGGTCGGATTCACCCCTCCACTTT CASSLGGTGSDSPLHF
TRBJ1-2 TRBV13 . . TGTGCCAGCAGCTTAAGTATGTCAGTCCGGAGCTATGGCTACACCTTC CASSLSMSVRSYGYTF
TRBJ1-1 TRBV27 . . TGTGCCAGCTCCCTCTATACGAACACTGAAGCTTTCTTT CASSLYTNTEAFF
TRBJ1-5 TRBV2 . TRBD1 TGTGCCAGCAGTGACAGGGCAGGGGGGGATCAGCCCCAGCATTTT CASSDRAGGDQPQHF
TRBJ2-1 TRBV10-3 . TRBD2 TGTGCCATCAGACTAGCGGGGAGATACAATGAGCAGTTCTTC CAIRLAGRYNEQFF
TRBJ2-7 TRBV5-8 . . TGTGCCAGCAGCTCCAGGGTCCACGAGCAGTACTTC CASSSRVHEQYF
TRBJ2-7 TRBV2 . . TGTGCCAGCAGTGTGGAATCTGGCAGAAGCTCCTACGAGCAGTACTTC CASSVESGRSSYEQYF
TRBJ2-7 TRBV19 . TRBD2 TGTGCCAGTAGTCCACTCCTCGAGCGGGGGGATGGTGAGCAGTACTTC CASSPLLERGDGEQYF
TRBJ2-1 TRBV4-1 . TRBD2 TGCGCCAGCAGCCAAGACCTCCTAGCGGGAACCTACAATGAGCAGTTCTTC CASSQDLLAGTYNEQFF
TRBJ1-1 TRBV25-1 once . TGTGCCAGCAGTGTTTCCATGAACACTGAAGCTTTCTTT CASSVSMNTEAFF
TRBJ1-5 TRBV6-1 . . TGTGCCAGCAGTGCCCCGACTTATAGCAATCAGCCCCAGCATTTT CASSAPTYSNQPQHF
TRBJ1-4 TRBV19 . TRBD1 TGTGCCAGTAGTATGGGCCCCGGGACAGGTCTTAATGAAAAACTGTTTTTT CASSMGPGTGLNEKLFF
TRBJ2-1 TRBV7-9 . TRBD2 TGTGCCAGCAGCTTAGTGGGAGGGAGCTCCTACAATGAGCAGTTCTTC CASSLVGGSSYNEQFF
TRBJ1-4 TRBV5-1 . TRBD1 TGCGCCAGCAGCTCAGGACAGGGATTTGCAACTAATGAAAAACTGTTTTTT CASSSGQGFATNEKLFF
TRBJ1-2 TRBV13 . TRBD1 TGTGCCAGCAGCCCCGGGACAGGGGTCGAAATTAACTATGGCTACACCTTC CASSPGTGVEINYGYTF
TRBJ2-3 TRBV9 . . TGTGCCAGCAGCGGGGCCACGGGGGGCACAGATACGCAGTATTTT CASSGATGGTDTQYF
TRBJ1-5 TRBV27 once . TGTGCCAGCAGTTTAGACCCGAAGGGGCAGCCCCAGCATTTT CASSLDPKGQPQHF
TRBJ1-1 TRBV9 . . TGTGCCAGCAGCGACGGGGGTTCGGGGCTCACTGAAGCTTTCTTT CASSDGGSGLTEAFF
TRBJ1-6 TRBV25-1 . . TGTGCCAGCAGTGATACAGGTGGTTTTGGCTCACCCCTCCACTTT CASSDTGGFGSPLHF
TRBJ2-7 TRBV29-1 . . TGCAGCGTTGAAGTCACGGGAACCTACGAGCAGTACTTC CSVEVTGTYEQYF
TRBJ2-5 TRBV2 . TRBD2 TGTGCCAGCAGTGAACAATCGACTAGCGGGAGTCAAGAGACCCAGTACTTC CASSEQSTSGSQETQYF
TRBJ2-3 TRBV11-2 . TRBD1 TGTGCCAGTAGAGGACAGGGGGGCACAGATACGCAGTATTTT CASRGQGGTDTQYF
TRBJ2-1 TRBV9 . TRBD2 TGTGCCAGCAGCGTACTAGCGGGGTACAATGAGCAGTTCTTC CASSVLAGYNEQFF
TRBJ1-6 TRBV28 . . TGTGCCAGCAACTTTGCGGGGAATTCACCCCTCCACTTT CASNFAGNSPLHF
TRBJ1-5 TRBV9 . . TGTGCCAGCAGCGTAGGAGGGGGGGCCAATCAGCCCCAGCATTTT CASSVGGGANQPQHF